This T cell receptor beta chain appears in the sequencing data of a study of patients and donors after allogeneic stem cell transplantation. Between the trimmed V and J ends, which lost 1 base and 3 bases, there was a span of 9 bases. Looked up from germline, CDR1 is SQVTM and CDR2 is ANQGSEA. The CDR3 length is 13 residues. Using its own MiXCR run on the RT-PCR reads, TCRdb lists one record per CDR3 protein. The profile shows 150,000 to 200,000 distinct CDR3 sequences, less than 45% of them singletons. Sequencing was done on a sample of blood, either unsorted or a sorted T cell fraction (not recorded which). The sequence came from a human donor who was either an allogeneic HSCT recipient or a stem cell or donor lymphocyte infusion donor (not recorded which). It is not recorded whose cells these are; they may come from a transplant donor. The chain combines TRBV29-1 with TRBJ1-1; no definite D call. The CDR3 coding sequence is TGCAGCGTTGAAGCGGCCTCGGACACTGAAGCTTTCTTT. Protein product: CSVEAASDTEAFF.